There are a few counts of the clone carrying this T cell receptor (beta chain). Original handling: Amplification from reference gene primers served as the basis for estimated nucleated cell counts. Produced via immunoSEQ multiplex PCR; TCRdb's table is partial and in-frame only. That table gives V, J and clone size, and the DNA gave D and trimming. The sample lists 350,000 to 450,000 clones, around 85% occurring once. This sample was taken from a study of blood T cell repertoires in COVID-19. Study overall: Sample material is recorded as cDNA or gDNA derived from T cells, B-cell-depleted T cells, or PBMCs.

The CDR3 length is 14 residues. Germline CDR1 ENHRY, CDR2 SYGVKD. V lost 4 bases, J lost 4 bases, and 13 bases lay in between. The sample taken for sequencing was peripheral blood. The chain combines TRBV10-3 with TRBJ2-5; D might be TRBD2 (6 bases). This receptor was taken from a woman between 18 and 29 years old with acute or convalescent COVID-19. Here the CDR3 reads CAISGDSGTETQYF. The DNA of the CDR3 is TGTGCCATCAGTGGGGACTCCGGAACAGAGACCCAGTACTTC.